What follows are 26 T cell receptor beta chains derived from one specimen sequenced in a study of blood T cell repertoires in COVID-19. The method was immunoSEQ multiplex PCR; TCRdb's version includes in-frame clones alone and lacks a portion of them. This table has around 230,000 clones, approximately 80% appearing once. The sample was peripheral blood. These receptors came from a man aged 35-49 years with acute or convalescent COVID-19.

This chain connects TRBV12-3 or TRBV12-4 to TRBJ2-1; weak D call: TRBD2 (6 bases). Trimming took 5 bases from V and 10 from J, leaving 15 bases between them. The CDR3 is 13 residues long. DNA for the CDR3: TGTGCCAGCAGTCTTGGAGGGGTTGGAGAGCAGTTCTTC. Its translation is CASSLGGVGEQFF.

In DNA, the CDR3 is TGTGCCAGCAGCTCTTTAGCGGGGGCCATCTACGAGCAGTACTTC. Translation gives CASSSLAGAIYEQYF. The rearrangement joins TRBV7-6 to TRBJ2-7; 9 bases agree with TRBD2. V shed 4 bases and J 3 bases; nucleotides not matched to a gene: 7. This CDR3 comprises 15 residues. Germline V lookup: CDR1 SGHVS, CDR2 FNYEAQ.

The chain combines TRBV5-1 with TRBJ1-1; D is perhaps TRBD1 (5 bases). Per the germline V gene, CDR1 is SGHRS and CDR2 is YFSETQ. The CDR3 runs to 14 residues. The germline V and J ends were trimmed by 0 bases and 3 bases, with 9 bases remaining between them. The CDR3 nucleotides read TGCGCCAGCAGCTTGGGACAGATCTACACTGAAGCTTTCTTT. Protein: CASSLGQIYTEAFF.

The chain joins TRBV5-4 to TRBJ2-1; D might be TRBD2 (6 bases). CDR3 length equals 18 residues. Trimming took 4 bases from V and 2 from J, leaving 22 bases between them. Per the germline V gene, CDR1 is SGHNT and CDR2 is YYREEE (reference sequence). The CDR3 reads CASSTGGLAGSAYNEQFF. CDR3 DNA: TGTGCCAGCAGCACCGGGGGACTGGCGGGTTCAGCCTACAATGAGCAGTTCTTC.

Turning to this clone: A clone one base away is much larger, so this may be a read error. Other nucleotide sequences from this sample produce the same CDR3. The CDR3 nucleotides are TGTGCCAGCAGCTTGGGACTGTACAATGAGCAGTTCTTC. This sequence encodes CASSLGLYNEQFF. This chain links TRBV5-6 with TRBJ2-1; D unclear. Germline loops: CDR1 SGHDT, CDR2 YYEEEE. V shed 0 bases and J shed 4 bases, with 5 bases lying between them. The CDR3 spans 13 residues.

The chain couples TRBV27 to TRBJ1-5, with D perhaps TRBD1 (6 bases). CDR3 length equals 15 residues. V lost 0 bases to trimming and J lost 7 bases, with 13 bases between them. Germline CDR1 is MNHEY and CDR2 is SMNVEV (reference sequence). CDR3 DNA sequence: TGTGCCAGCAGTTTATCCTGGGGGCACACACAGCCCCAGCATTTT. Translated, it gives CASSLSWGHTQPQHF.

V gene TRBV3-1 (or the pseudogene TRBV3-2) combines with J gene TRBJ2-2; 7 positions match TRBD1. The V and J ends lost 2 bases and 5 bases, in that order; junction bases with no gene match: 8. CDR3 length: 16 residues. Looked up from germline, CDR1 is LGHDT and CDR2 is YNNKEL (reference sequence). The CDR3 region has the DNA TGTGCCAGCAGCCAACACCCGGGACAGAATACCGGGGAGCTGTTTTTT. Its protein product is CASSQHPGQNTGELFF.

The chain uses TRBV18 and TRBJ1-2; 7 bases agree with TRBD1. Per germline, CDR1 KGHSH and CDR2 LQKENI. This CDR3 is 15 amino acids long. V was pared by 3 bases and J by 2 bases, with 6 bases of the junction left unmatched. This CDR3 reads CASSPDRLSNYGYTF. In DNA, the CDR3 is TGTGCCAGCTCACCGGACAGGCTTAGCAACTATGGCTACACCTTC.

The CDR3 is CASKLEETQYF. In DNA form, the CDR3 reads TGTGCCAGCAAACTAGAAGAGACCCAGTACTTC. J is TRBJ2-5 and V is TRBV2; TRBD2 is a possible D gene (5 bases). The V and J ends lost 7 bases and 3 bases respectively, with 6 bases between them. Germline loops: CDR1 SNHLY, CDR2 FYNNEI. The CDR3 length is 11 residues. Combining the CDR3 with reference TRBV2 and TRBJ2-5 gives the whole variable domain EPEVTQTPSHQVTQMGQEVILRCVPISNHLYFYWYRQILGQKVEFLVSFYNNEISEKSEIFDDQFSVERPDGSNFTLKIRSTKLEDSAMYFCASKLEETQYFGPGTRLLVL.

The chain carries TRBV9 and TRBJ2-3, with 13 bases lining up with TRBD2. With 3 bases clipped from V and 7 bases from J, the junction kept 5 bases outside the gene matches. CDR3 length: 15 residues. The germline V gene encodes CDR1 SGDLS and CDR2 YYNGEE. The CDR3 nucleotides are TGTGCCAGCAGCGCCTGGACTAGCGGGAGAAATACGCAGTATTTT. Translated, it gives CASSAWTSGRNTQYF.

This chain connects TRBV7-2 to TRBJ2-3; 8 bases match TRBD2. The CDR3 totals 16 residues. The ends lost 6 bases at V and 0 bases at J; junction bases unmatched: 8. CDR1 is SGHTA, CDR2 FQGNSA, per germline. This CDR3 is CASRYRLASSTDTQYF. The DNA of the CDR3 is TGTGCCAGCAGGTATAGACTAGCGTCGAGCACAGATACGCAGTATTTT.

The V and J genes are TRBV10-1 and TRBJ1-1; the D is unclear. CDR3 size: 13 residues. CDR1 is WNHNN, CDR2 SYGVQD, per germline (reference sequence). Trimming left V 8 bases short and J 2 bases short, with 12 bases between. The chain's CDR3 is CASGPERNTEAFF. The CDR3 DNA follows: TGCGCCAGCGGGCCTGAAAGAAACACTGAAGCTTTCTTT.

The chain links TRBV30 to TRBJ1-1; 7 bases align to TRBD1. The CDR3 extends over 12 amino acids. Germline-derived CDR1 and CDR2 are GTSNPN and SVGIG (reference sequence). V was clipped by 4 bases and J by 4 bases; unmatched bases: 3. CDR3 sequence reads: CAWKGGVTEAFF. CDR3 bases: TGTGCCTGGAAAGGGGGCGTCACTGAAGCTTTCTTT.

This chain connects TRBV18 to TRBJ2-5, with TRBD1 matching 9 bases. This CDR3 is 15 amino acids long. The V gene end was trimmed by 3 bases and the J gene end by 2 bases; junction bases not matched to a gene: 4. Looked up from germline, CDR1 is KGHSH and CDR2 is LQKENI. The CDR3 bases are TGTGCCAGCTCACCGACCGGGACAGGGCAAGAGACCCAGTACTTC. This gives the protein CASSPTGTGQETQYF.

The gene calls are TRBV6-5 and TRBJ2-1; weak D call: TRBD1 (6 bases). This CDR3 has 14 amino acids. Germline V gene sequence: CDR1 MNHEY, CDR2 SVGAGI. Trimming cost V 8 bases and J 9 bases, with 20 bases left between them. The CDR3 DNA sequence: TGTGCCAGCGGGCGGTCATCACAGGGAAGTGAGCAGTTCTTC. It translates to CASGRSSQGSEQFF.

The chain has TRBV5-5 and TRBJ1-5; weak D call: TRBD1 (6 bases). V lost 5 bases, J lost 1 base, and 13 bases lay in between. Germline-derived CDR1 and CDR2 are SGHKS and YYEKEE (reference sequence). The CDR3 sequence is 15 residues long. The CDR3 loop is CASSPGTPSNQPQHF. CDR3 sequence (DNA): TGTGCCAGCAGTCCCGGGACACCAAGCAATCAGCCCCAGCATTTT.

The sample holds one count of this clone. V usage is TRBV28 and J usage is TRBJ1-3, with 10 bases lining up with TRBD1. The germline V gene encodes CDR1 MDHEN and CDR2 SYDVKM. The CDR3 is 16 residues long. V trimming: 7 bases; J trimming: 3 bases; junction bases outside the gene matches: 9. CDR3 DNA sequence: TGTGCCAGCAAGACCCCCGGACAGGGGGATGGAAACACCATATATTTT. Translated, it gives CASKTPGQGDGNTIYF.

The V gene is TRBV18, the J gene TRBJ1-2, with D possibly matching TRBD1 (5 bases). Trimming stripped 2 bases from V and 7 bases from J, with 20 bases between. The CDR3 is 16 amino acids. Germline V lookup: CDR1 KGHSH, CDR2 LQKENI. CDR3 protein: CASSPLGADSKSGYTF. CDR3 in DNA: TGTGCCAGCTCACCATTAGGGGCCGACAGCAAGTCTGGCTACACCTTC.

The chain recombines TRBV7-3 with TRBJ1-2; possibly TRBD1 for D (5 bases). CDR1 is SGHTA, CDR2 FQGTGA, per germline. The CDR3 spans 11 residues. Trimming shortened V by 6 bases and J by 7 bases, and 9 bases separated the two germline ends. DNA of the CDR3: TGTGCCAGCAGACGGACACTTGGCTACACCTTC. As protein: CASRRTLGYTF.

V is TRBV10-3 and J is TRBJ1-1, with a weak D call TRBD1 (6 bases). The CDR3 runs 17 residues. V lost 5 bases and J 4 bases, leaving 23 bases between the germline ends. Germline values: CDR1 ENHRY, CDR2 SYGVKD. The CDR3: CAISSIRGGSSVTEAFF. The CDR3 DNA reads as TGTGCCATCAGTTCCATCAGGGGAGGGAGTTCAGTCACTGAAGCTTTCTTT.

This clone occurred once. The rearrangement joins TRBV7-2 to TRBJ1-2, with D possibly being TRBD1 (5 bases). V gave up 1 base and J gave up 3 bases, with 15 bases separating them. The CDR3 length is 16 residues. Germline lookup yields CDR1 SGHTA and CDR2 FQGNSA. CDR3 residues: CASSLVTVRADYGYTF. The CDR3 bases are TGTGCCAGCAGCTTAGTAACGGTCAGGGCGGACTATGGCTACACCTTC. The full variable domain, completed using reference TRBV7-2 and TRBJ1-2, is GAGVSQSPSNKVTEKGKDVELRCDPISGHTALYWYRQSLGQGLEFLIYFQGNSAPDKSGLPSDRFSAERTGGSVSTLTIQRTQQEDSAVYLCASSLVTVRADYGYTFGSGTRLTVV.

This clone was seen a few times. J is TRBJ2-1 and V is TRBV4-3; D may be TRBD2 (5 bases). Between the trimmed V and J ends, which lost 0 bases and 2 bases, there was a span of 11 bases. There are 16 residues in the CDR3. Germline V CDR1 and CDR2: LGHNA, YSLEER. CDR3 sequence: CASSQDRTGTYNEQFF. CDR3 nucleotides: TGCGCCAGCAGCCAAGACCGGACGGGGACCTACAATGAGCAGTTCTTC.

The rearrangement joins TRBV12-3 or TRBV12-4 to TRBJ1-4; no definite D call. This CDR3 has 12 residues. The V and J ends lost 7 bases and 4 bases respectively, with 7 bases between them. CDR3: CASKFGNEKLFF. The CDR3 coding sequence is TGTGCCAGCAAGTTCGGTAATGAAAAACTGTTTTTT.

This chain joins TRBV19 and TRBJ1-2; D is possibly TRBD1 (6 bases). With 4 bases removed from V and 2 bases from J, the gap between germline ends came to 14 bases. This CDR3 contains 15 residues. CDR1 is LNHDA, CDR2 SQIVND, per germline (reference sequence). For the CDR3, the DNA is TGTGCCAGTAGTAATCTAAAGGGGGGGAACTATGGCTACACCTTC. It encodes CASSNLKGGNYGYTF. The whole variable domain, remainder taken from reference TRBV19 and TRBJ1-2, is DGGITQSPKYLFRKEGQNVTLSCEQNLNHDAMYWYRQDPGQGLRLIYYSQIVNDFQKGDIAEGYSVSREKKESFPLTVTSAQKNPTAFYLCASSNLKGGNYGYTFGSGTRLTVV.

J is TRBJ2-3 and V is TRBV7-3, with 12 bases that match TRBD2. The V gene end was trimmed by 4 bases and the J gene end by 2 bases; junction bases not matched to a gene: 10. Germline CDR1 and CDR2: SGHTA and FQGTGA. The CDR3 is made up of 18 amino acids. DNA for the CDR3: TGTGCCAGCAGCTCCCGTGGACTAGCGGGACCCCCCACAGATACGCAGTATTTT. Amino acids: CASSSRGLAGPPTDTQYF.

In this sample, this clone turned up a few times. This chain links TRBV30 with TRBJ1-3; D perhaps matches TRBD1 (5 bases). The V end lost 3 bases, the J end lost 0 bases, and 12 bases lay between the germline ends. Germline loops: CDR1 GTSNPN, CDR2 SVGIG (reference sequence). The CDR3 loop spans 15 amino acids. The chain's CDR3 is CAWRQEIDSGNTIYF. The CDR3 DNA reads TGTGCCTGGAGACAGGAGATTGACTCTGGAAACACCATATATTTT.